This T cell receptor (beta chain) comes out of a study of T cells in Graves' hyperthyroidism and ophthalmopathy. The CDR3 contains 15 residues. CDR1 is SNHLY and CDR2 is FYNNEI in the germline V gene. Amplified TCR beta CDR3 regions came from RNA transcripts. A set of HTBI primers served as the primers for a first-round RT-PCR of the TCR CDR3. TCRdb recomputed calls from the multiplex PCR reads with MiXCR, one row per CDR3 protein. The repertoire has a few hundred thousand distinct CDR3 sequences, 15% to 20% of them found once; the top ten carry roughly 18%. Based on clinical symptoms, serum thyroxine and TRAb, thyroid ultrasound and orbital computed tomography, diagnoses were reached. Fresh peripheral blood, more than 8 ml of it, supplied the PBMCs. A few counts support this clonotype. The germline gene is not matched at one end of the junction; a read error may be the cause.

The receptor was isolated from a woman between 18 and 29 years old with Graves' ophthalmopathy. The source material was blood. V usage is TRBV2 and J usage is TRBJ1-3, with TRBD1 as a possible D gene (5 bases). CDR3 residues: CASSEEGSSGNTIYF. CDR3 DNA sequence: TGTGCCAGCAGCGAAGAGGGGAGCTCTGGAAACACCATATATTTT.